These 18 T cell receptor beta chains came from one sample sequenced in a study of cytomegalovirus exposure and HLA in healthy donors. The PCR used 60 Vbeta and 13 Jbeta primers. Only in-frame clones appear in the TCRdb table, and some are missing; sequencing was by immunoSEQ multiplex PCR. The sample shows 150,000 to 200,000 clones, approximately 70% of them seen only once. Sequencing was carried out using PBMCs. These receptors were collected from a man aged 35 to 55 in good health and CMV-seropositive.

The chain links TRBV9 to TRBJ2-7; possibly TRBD1 for D (5 bases). CDR1 SGDLS and CDR2 YYNGEE come from the germline V gene. Trimming cost V 3 bases and J 7 bases, with 14 bases left between them. CDR3 size: 13 residues. The CDR3 bases are TGTGCCAGCAGCGCAGCCTTGACAGCGGAGCAGTACTTC. Its translation is CASSAALTAEQYF.

The V gene is TRBV30, the J gene TRBJ2-5; D unclear. The CDR3 consists of 12 residues. Germline assignment: CDR1 GTSNPN and CDR2 SVGIG (reference sequence). The V and J ends lost 5 bases and 5 bases respectively, with 12 bases between them. The CDR3 DNA reads as TGTGCCTGGTCCCCCGGGTGGGAGACCCAGTACTTC. Translation gives CAWSPGWETQYF.

This sequence joins TRBV28 and TRBJ2-7; TRBD1 matches 11 bases. Unmatched junction bases numbered 3, after V lost 1 base and J lost 4 bases. Germline V gene sequence: CDR1 MDHEN, CDR2 SYDVKM. There are 15 residues in the CDR3. Written as DNA, the CDR3 is TGTGCCAGCAGTTTATCGGGGGACAGGGGGTACGAGCAGTACTTC. It is translated as CASSLSGDRGYEQYF.

This clone turned up a few times. J is TRBJ1-6 and V is TRBV10-1; D uncertain. Trimming stripped 6 bases from V and 7 bases from J, with 10 bases between. Germline V gene sequence: CDR1 WNHNN, CDR2 SYGVQD (reference sequence). This CDR3 spans 13 amino acids. The CDR3 DNA follows: TGCGCCAGCAGACGGTCTAGGAATTCACCCCTCCACTTT. As protein: CASRRSRNSPLHF.

This clone was detected a few times. This chain joins TRBV19 and TRBJ1-1, with a possible D match to TRBD1 (5 bases). Trimming removed 6 bases at V and 3 bases at J, with 14 bases between. The CDR3 spans 14 residues. In germline, CDR1 is LNHDA, CDR2 SQIVND (reference sequence). CDR3 DNA sequence: TGTGCCAGTAGGCCCAGGGACTACTACACTGAAGCTTTCTTT. It specifies CASRPRDYYTEAFF. The complete variable domain, with remaining parts taken from reference TRBV19 and TRBJ1-1, reads DGGITQSPKYLFRKEGQNVTLSCEQNLNHDAMYWYRQDPGQGLRLIYYSQIVNDFQKGDIAEGYSVSREKKESFPLTVTSAQKNPTAFYLCASRPRDYYTEAFFGQGTRLTVV.

V and J are TRBV2 and TRBJ2-7; 10 nucleotides match TRBD2. The germline V gene encodes CDR1 SNHLY and CDR2 FYNNEI. This CDR3 region has 14 residues. V was pared by 5 bases and J by 3 bases, with 4 bases of the junction left unmatched. CDR3 residues: CASSRTSGYYEQYF. The CDR3 DNA reads TGTGCCAGCAGTCGGACTAGCGGATACTACGAGCAGTACTTC.

CDR3 in amino acids: CASSRPAGSYEQYF. For the CDR3, the DNA is TGTGCCAGCAGCCGGCCAGCGGGGTCCTACGAGCAGTACTTC. The chain combines TRBV5-4 with TRBJ2-7; TRBD2 matches 7 bases. Per the germline V gene, CDR1 is SGHNT and CDR2 is YYREEE (reference sequence). J lost 1 base, V lost 4 bases, and 5 bases had no gene match. This CDR3 has 14 residues.

The rearrangement joins TRBV27 to TRBJ1-1; tentatively, D is TRBD1 (5 bases). The CDR3 contains 13 residues. The V end was cut by 3 bases, the J end by 10 bases, with 15 bases between. Germline V CDR1 and CDR2: MNHEY, SMNVEV (reference sequence). In nucleotides, the CDR3 is TGTGCCAGCAGTTTGGGTGCAGGGCTGGTAGCTTTCTTT. Protein sequence: CASSLGAGLVAFF.

J is TRBJ1-2 and V is TRBV7-9, with D possibly being TRBD1 (5 bases). CDR1 SEHNR and CDR2 FQNEAQ come from the germline V gene (reference sequence). V dropped 6 bases and J dropped 9 bases, with 11 bases sitting between them. The CDR3 is 11 amino acids. The CDR3 here is CASRVTASYTF. The CDR3 DNA reads TGTGCCAGCAGGGTGACAGCTAGCTACACCTTC.

The V and J genes are TRBV18 and TRBJ2-7; 8 bases fit TRBD2. Per germline, CDR1 KGHSH and CDR2 LQKENI. Trimming took 3 bases from V and 4 from J; bases not matched to a gene: 2. The CDR3 runs 13 residues. The CDR3 DNA follows: TGTGCCAGCTCACCCAGCGGGGGTTACGAGCAGTACTTC. Translated, it gives CASSPSGGYEQYF.

The chain couples TRBV14 to TRBJ2-5; weak D call: TRBD1 (6 bases). The CDR3 totals 15 residues. Trimming cost V 0 bases and J 1 base, with 9 bases left between them. Germline V CDR1 and CDR2: SGHDN, FVKESK. DNA of the CDR3: TGTGCCAGCAGCCAAGATAACAGGGCCCAAGAGACCCAGTACTTC. It encodes CASSQDNRAQETQYF.

J is TRBJ1-5 and V is TRBV5-5; D gene unclear. Trimming left V 4 bases short and J 4 bases short, with 15 bases between. This CDR3 is 15 amino acids long. Per the germline V gene, CDR1 is SGHKS and CDR2 is YYEKEE (reference sequence). CDR3 residues: CASSVDWSLNQPQHF. Here the CDR3 DNA reads TGTGCCAGCAGCGTGGACTGGAGCCTTAATCAGCCCCAGCATTTT.

On this clone itself: The same CDR3 is also encoded by other DNA sequences in this sample. The chain has TRBV6-5 and TRBJ2-7, with D possibly being TRBD1 (7 bases). This CDR3 comprises 15 residues. Deletions cut 0 bases from V and 4 bases from J, with 13 bases between. Germline values: CDR1 MNHEY, CDR2 SVGAGI. The DNA for the CDR3 is TGTGCCAGCAGTTACTCCTCGACAGGGAGGTACGAGCAGTACTTC. Translated, it gives CASSYSSTGRYEQYF.

The chain uses TRBV6-5 and TRBJ2-2; D not certain. CDR3 length equals 13 residues. Trimming removed 4 bases at V and 5 bases at J, with 8 bases between. Looked up from germline, CDR1 is MNHEY and CDR2 is SVGAGI. The CDR3 here is CASSSRSTGELFF. The CDR3 DNA reads as TGTGCCAGCAGTTCCAGGTCGACCGGGGAGCTGTTTTTT.

The chain recombines TRBV5-8 with TRBJ1-2, with TRBD1 as a possible D gene (6 bases). The V and J ends lost 0 bases and 2 bases respectively, with 17 bases between them. Germline-derived CDR1 and CDR2 are SGHTS and YDEGEE. This CDR3 spans 17 amino acids. CDR3 sequence: CASSLGGRAYGNYGYTF. Here the CDR3 DNA reads TGTGCCAGCAGCTTGGGGGGGCGGGCTTATGGCAACTATGGCTACACCTTC.

This clone was recorded only once. The chain is built from TRBV30 and TRBJ1-3, with a tentative D call TRBD1 (5 bases). The CDR3 extends over 16 amino acids. Trimming removed 1 base from V and 6 bases from J, with 19 bases in between. Germline V gene data show CDR1 as GTSNPN and CDR2 as SVGIG (reference sequence). DNA for the CDR3: TGTGCCTGGAGTGACCGACCTTGGGGCGAGCCAAACACCATATATTTT. Its translation: CAWSDRPWGEPNTIYF. The full variable domain, with the rest looked up from reference TRBV30 and TRBJ1-3, is SQTIHQWPATLVQPVGSPLSLECTVEGTSNPNLYWYRQAAGRGLQLLFYSVGIGQISSEVPQNLSASRPQDRQFILSSKKLLLSDSGFYLCAWSDRPWGEPNTIYFGEGSWLTVV.

The chain has TRBV27 and TRBJ1-2, with TRBD1 as a possible D gene (6 bases). The germline V and J ends were trimmed by 3 bases and 6 bases, with 11 bases remaining between them. Germline V gives CDR1 MNHEY, CDR2 SMNVEV (reference sequence). The CDR3 has 13 residues. CDR3 nucleotides: TGTGCCAGCAGTTTCACAGGGACGGATGGCTACACCTTC. Translating gives CASSFTGTDGYTF.

The V gene is TRBV29-1, the J gene TRBJ1-1; 10 bases are shared with TRBD1. The CDR3 spans 16 residues. With 2 bases clipped from V and 1 base from J, the junction kept 7 bases outside the gene matches. CDR1 and CDR2 from the germline V gene are SQVTM and ANQGSEA. This chain's CDR3 is CSVERRQGASNTEAFF. CDR3 in DNA: TGCAGCGTTGAACGCCGACAGGGGGCTTCGAACACTGAAGCTTTCTTT.